The present TCR beta chain was sequenced within a study of blood T cell repertoires in COVID-19. On the study more broadly: The samples span acute and convalescent COVID-19 from the United States, Italy and Spain. PBMCs, B-cell-depleted T cells, or T cells were the source of the cDNA or gDNA that made up the material.

Original analysis: Reference gene primer amplification gave nucleated cell count estimates. Sequenced by immunoSEQ multiplex PCR; TCRdb stores in-frame clones only, minus some. V, J and clone size were drawn from that table, and D and trimming were deduced from the DNA. The sample holds about 140,000 clones, roughly 90% seen once. In germline, CDR1 is MDHEN, CDR2 SYDVKM. V lost 4 bases and J lost 0, with 13 bases in between. The CDR3 loop spans 15 amino acids. The source is a man in his fifties or sixties with active or convalescent COVID-19. Sequencing was carried out using peripheral blood. The J gene is TRBJ2-7, the V gene TRBV28; D may be TRBD1 (5 bases). CDR3 sequence: CASSSLGRASYEQYF. The CDR3 DNA follows: TGTGCCAGCAGTTCCTTAGGCAGGGCCTCCTACGAGCAGTACTTC. Full variable domain (missing parts from reference TRBV28 and TRBJ2-7): DVKVTQSSRYLVKRTGEKVFLECVQDMDHENMFWYRQDPGLGLRLIYFSYDVKMKEKGDIPEGYSVSREKKERFSLILESASTNQTSMYLCASSSLGRASYEQYFGPGTRLTVT.